This T cell receptor (beta chain) is from a study of T cells in Graves' hyperthyroidism and ophthalmopathy. This clonotype was recorded many times. RNA transcripts yielded amplified TCR beta CDR3 regions. TCR CDR3 underwent first-round RT-PCR with the HTBI primer set. TCRdb itself ran the multiplex PCR reads through MiXCR, one entry per CDR3 protein. This sample has around 360,000 distinct CDR3 sequences, with approximately 16% found just once. Losses at the gene ends were 5 bases for V and 6 bases for J; bases not matched to a gene: 14. The CDR3 contains 16 residues. CDR1 is MNHEY, CDR2 SMNVEV, per germline (reference sequence).

Sequenced input: blood. The rearrangement links TRBV27 to TRBJ1-1; 8 bases agree with TRBD1. The origin of this receptor is a woman aged 55-69 years with Graves' ophthalmopathy. The CDR3 bases are TGTGCCAGCAGTGTAATTCCCGGGACAGGAGGGGCTGAAGCTTTCTTT. Protein product: CASSVIPGTGGAEAFF.